The 16 T cell receptor beta chains below come from one sample, sequenced in a study of blood T cell repertoires in COVID-19. Data came from immunoSEQ multiplex PCR; TCRdb stores just in-frame clones and leaves some out. The data show around 180,000 clones, with 83% seen just once and approximately 1.5% held by the top ten. Sequenced sample: peripheral blood. These receptors all stem from a human donor in a cohort sampled during active COVID-19.

V is TRBV19 and J is TRBJ2-3; 10 nucleotides agree with TRBD2. Trimming took 2 bases from V and 6 from J; bases not matched to a gene: 14. This CDR3 contains 18 residues. Looked up from germline, CDR1 is LNHDA and CDR2 is SQIVND (reference sequence). CDR3 nucleotides: TGTGCCAGTAGTATAAAGGCTAGCGGGAGCCTTGGGGGGGATACGCAGTATTTT. This gives the protein CASSIKASGSLGGDTQYF.

This clone was seen a single time. The V gene is TRBV4-3, the J gene TRBJ2-2; no clear D. The germline gives CDR1 LGHNA, CDR2 YSLEER. V lost 1 base and J 3 bases, leaving 9 bases between the germline ends. This CDR3 comprises 15 residues. Here the CDR3 reads CASSQGSRDTGELFF. CDR3 DNA sequence: TGCGCCAGCAGCCAAGGTTCCCGTGACACCGGGGAGCTGTTTTTT.

This clone was picked up one time. The chain employs TRBV5-5 and TRBJ2-7; 11 positions match TRBD2. Germline CDR1 SGHKS, CDR2 YYEKEE (reference sequence). V gave up 1 base and J gave up 3 bases; unmatched junction bases: 3. The CDR3 is 15 residues long. The CDR3: CASSLRTSGSYEQYF. The CDR3 nucleotides are TGTGCCAGCAGCTTGCGTACTAGCGGGAGCTACGAGCAGTACTTC. The variable domain in full, completed from reference TRBV5-5 and TRBJ2-7, reads DAGVTQSPTHLIKTRGQQVTLRCSPISGHKSVSWYQQVLGQGPQFIFQYYEKEERGRGNFPDRFSARQFPNYSSELNVNALLLGDSALYLCASSLRTSGSYEQYFGPGTRLTVT.

V is TRBV7-2 and J is TRBJ1-1; tentatively, D is TRBD1 (6 bases). Germline V gene data show CDR1 as SGHTA and CDR2 as FQGNSA. This CDR3 is 15 amino acids long. Trimming shortened V by 5 bases and J by 3 bases, and 16 bases separated the two germline ends. The CDR3 protein is CASSPRPRGDTEAFF. For the CDR3, the DNA is TGTGCCAGCAGCCCCCGCCCCAGGGGCGACACTGAAGCTTTCTTT.

The chain joins TRBV12-3 or TRBV12-4 to TRBJ1-2; D gene ambiguous. The CDR3 has 12 residues. The V end lost 2 bases, the J end lost 12 bases, and 13 bases lay between the germline ends. CDR3 loop: CASSLFFGQDTF. The CDR3 nucleotides read TGTGCCAGCAGTTTATTCTTTGGGCAAGACACCTTC.

The V gene is TRBV5-4, the J gene TRBJ2-7, with 9 bases fitting TRBD1. CDR1 is SGHNT and CDR2 is YYREEE in the germline V gene (reference sequence). Losses at the gene ends were 4 bases for V and 3 bases for J; bases not matched to a gene: 5. The CDR3 consists of 14 residues. DNA of the CDR3: TGTGCCAGCAGCCTCGGGACAGGGATCTACGAGCAGTACTTC. Its protein is CASSLGTGIYEQYF.

The rearrangement uses TRBV5-1 and TRBJ2-7; the match to TRBD2 covers 10 bases. The CDR3 extends over 14 amino acids. CDR1 SGHRS and CDR2 YFSETQ come from the germline V gene. J gave up 3 bases and V 1 base, and 1 base lay outside the gene matches. The CDR3 DNA is TGCGCCAGCAGCTTGCAGCGGGGGGGCTACGAGCAGTACTTC. Protein sequence: CASSLQRGGYEQYF.

This chain connects TRBV20-1 to TRBJ2-7, with unresolved D. This CDR3 is built from 13 residues. Per germline, CDR1 DFQATT and CDR2 SNEGSKA (reference sequence). V lost 3 bases, J lost 0 bases, and 9 bases lay in between. CDR3 loop: CSASSRSSYEQYF. Here the CDR3 DNA reads TGCAGTGCTAGTTCCAGGTCCTCCTACGAGCAGTACTTC.

The gene calls are TRBV10-1 and TRBJ1-3; tentatively, D is TRBD1 (5 bases). CDR1 is WNHNN and CDR2 is SYGVQD in the germline V gene (reference sequence). V was clipped by 6 bases and J by 0 bases, with 15 bases between them. CDR3 size: 16 residues. As DNA, the CDR3 is TGCGCCAGCAGCCTGACAGCCACCTACTCTGGAAACACCATATATTTT. The encoded protein is CASSLTATYSGNTIYF.

The chain couples TRBV10-1 to TRBJ1-4; 9 bases are a match to TRBD1. This CDR3 is built from 15 residues. The ends lost 0 bases at V and 5 bases at J; junction bases unmatched: 1. Germline V gene lookup returns CDR1 WNHNN and CDR2 SYGVQD (reference sequence). The CDR3 protein is CASSESGTGNEKLFF. In DNA form, the CDR3 reads TGCGCCAGCAGTGAGTCCGGGACAGGGAATGAAAAACTGTTTTTT.

This clone was observed a few times. This chain uses TRBV3-1 (or the pseudogene TRBV3-2) with TRBJ1-2; D unclear. The CDR3 is made up of 16 amino acids. Looked up from germline, CDR1 is LGHDT and CDR2 is YNNKEL (reference sequence). Deletions cut 4 bases from V and 3 bases from J, with 18 bases between. Written as DNA, the CDR3 is TGTGCCAGCAGCCTACAACTTGGAGGTCGGGACTATGGCTACACCTTC. This encodes CASSLQLGGRDYGYTF.

V usage is TRBV15 and J usage is TRBJ2-3, with D hard to call. There are 13 residues in the CDR3. The V end was cut by 5 bases, the J end by 6 bases, with 12 bases between. In germline, CDR1 is LNHNV, CDR2 YYDKDF (reference sequence). The CDR3 DNA reads TGTGCCACCAGCGTCTTGAAGGAGGATACGCAGTATTTT. Protein sequence: CATSVLKEDTQYF.

CDR3 bases: TGTGCCAGCAGCTTAGCGCAGGGTATCCCGGGCGAGCAGTACTTC. As protein: CASSLAQGIPGEQYF. The V gene is TRBV7-2, the J gene TRBJ2-7; weak D call: TRBD1 (5 bases). V lost 0 bases, J lost 6 bases, and 15 bases lay in between. CDR3 length: 15 residues. The germline V gene has CDR1 SGHTA and CDR2 FQGNSA.

V gene TRBV6-2 or TRBV6-3 combines with J gene TRBJ2-6, with 9 nucleotides matching TRBD1. From germline, CDR1 is MNHEY and CDR2 SVGEGT. The CDR3 contains 18 residues. V lost 2 bases and J lost 0; bases outside the gene matches: 5. CDR3: CASSYVQGASSGANVLTF. The CDR3 nucleotides are TGTGCCAGCAGTTACGTACAGGGGGCAAGCTCTGGGGCCAACGTCCTGACTTTC.

This chain connects TRBV29-1 to TRBJ2-3; TRBD2 agrees at 10 bases. Germline CDR1 is SQVTM and CDR2 is ANQGSEA. The ends lost 3 bases at V and 1 base at J; junction bases unmatched: 16. CDR3 length: 19 amino acids. CDR3 region: CSVDLDSLAGEAGTDTQYF. CDR3 DNA: TGCAGCGTTGATCTAGATTCCCTAGCGGGAGAGGCGGGCACAGATACGCAGTATTTT.

This clone has just one count. V gene TRBV3-1 (or the pseudogene TRBV3-2) combines with J gene TRBJ1-1; a possible D gene is TRBD1 (5 bases). This CDR3 has 13 amino acids. The ends were cut back, 3 bases at V and 1 base at J, with 6 bases in the middle. Germline V CDR1 and CDR2: LGHDT, YNNKEL (reference sequence). The CDR3 DNA reads TGTGCCAGCAGCCACGGACAGAACACTGAAGCTTTCTTT. Residues: CASSHGQNTEAFF.